Below are 21 T cell receptor beta chains sequenced from a single sample in a study of blood T cell repertoires in COVID-19. Profiling relied on immunoSEQ multiplex PCR, and the TCRdb table lists in-frame clones only, not all of them. The sample lists under 300,000 clones; around 90% were seen once. The source material was peripheral blood. The receptors here all came from a young woman with acute or convalescent COVID-19.

This clone is a singleton in its sample. The CDR3 DNA sequence: TGTGCCAGCAGTTACGACGGCGGGAGGAATGAGCAGTTCTTC. Protein sequence: CASSYDGGRNEQFF. The chain joins TRBV6-2 or TRBV6-3 to TRBJ2-1; 8 nucleotides line up with TRBD2. CDR1 is MNHEY and CDR2 is SVGEGT in the germline V gene. This CDR3 has 14 residues. The junction had 4 bases not matched to a gene; V was cut back by 2 bases and J by 7 bases.

The chain carries TRBV18 and TRBJ1-1; 7 bases map to TRBD1. The CDR3 is 16 residues long. Trimming took 4 bases from V and 0 from J; bases not matched to a gene: 8. The germline CDR1 and CDR2 sequences are KGHSH and LQKENI. For the CDR3, the DNA is TGTGCCAGCTCACTACGACAGGGTGGTATGAACACTGAAGCTTTCTTT. Translation gives CASSLRQGGMNTEAFF. The full variable domain, rest sourced from reference TRBV18 and TRBJ1-1, is NAGVMQNPRHLVRRRGQEARLRCSPMKGHSHVYWYRQLPEEGLKFMVYLQKENIIDESGMPKERFSAEFPKEGPSILRIQQVVRGDSAAYFCASSLRQGGMNTEAFFGQGTRLTVV.

The rearrangement joins TRBV4-1 to TRBJ2-7; 10 nucleotides align to TRBD2. V lost 4 bases to trimming and J lost 11 bases; unmatched junction nucleotides: 11. CDR3 length: 14 residues. The germline gives CDR1 MGHRA, CDR2 YSYEKL. The CDR3 region is CASSLLEREGQKYF. The DNA for the CDR3 is TGCGCCAGCAGCCTACTAGAGCGGGAGGGCCAAAAGTACTTC.

The rearrangement joins TRBV7-2 to TRBJ2-1, with 9 bases aligning to TRBD2. Trimming at V came to 5 bases and at J to 10 bases, leaving 12 bases not matched to a gene. Germline V lookup: CDR1 SGHTA, CDR2 FQGNSA. This CDR3 region has 15 residues. The CDR3 here is CASSPAGTSFWEQFF. As DNA, the CDR3 is TGTGCCAGCAGCCCAGCCGGGACTAGCTTCTGGGAGCAGTTCTTC.

Here the CDR3 reads CANSGRSINEQFF. The CDR3 DNA reads as TGTGCCAACAGCGGGAGGAGTATCAATGAGCAGTTCTTC. The chain uses TRBV12-3 or TRBV12-4 and TRBJ2-1; 9 nucleotides line up with TRBD2. This CDR3 has 13 residues. The trim removed 10 bases at V and 6 bases at J, leaving 7 bases unmatched.

The V gene is TRBV11-2, the J gene TRBJ2-1; D gene ambiguous. Trimming left V 4 bases short and J 4 bases short, with 8 bases between. CDR1 and CDR2 from the germline V gene are SGHAT and FQNNGV. The CDR3 contains 13 residues. In DNA, the CDR3 is TGTGCCAGCAGCTCAAAAGCGTACAATGAGCAGTTCTTC. Protein product: CASSSKAYNEQFF.

The CDR3 coding sequence is TGTGCCTGGAGTGTAGGAGGGGGCTTTAGCAATCAGCCCCAGCATTTT. Protein sequence: CAWSVGGGFSNQPQHF. V usage is TRBV30 and J usage is TRBJ1-5, with 7 nucleotides matching TRBD1. The CDR3 loop spans 16 amino acids. The V gene end was trimmed by 0 bases and the J gene end by 0 bases; junction bases not matched to a gene: 5. Germline CDR1 GTSNPN, CDR2 SVGIG (reference sequence). Based on the CDR3 plus reference TRBV30 and TRBJ1-5, the full variable domain is SQTIHQWPATLVQPVGSPLSLECTVEGTSNPNLYWYRQAAGRGLQLLFYSVGIGQISSEVPQNLSASRPQDRQFILSSKKLLLSDSGFYLCAWSVGGGFSNQPQHFGDGTRLSIL.

J is TRBJ1-2 and V is TRBV9; D perhaps matches TRBD1 (5 bases). CDR1 and CDR2 from the germline V gene are SGDLS and YYNGEE. The CDR3 is 14 amino acids. With 4 bases removed from V and 2 bases from J, the gap between germline ends came to 12 bases. CDR3 DNA: TGTGCCAGCAGCTCAGGGTTGGGGAACTATGGCTACACCTTC. It translates to CASSSGLGNYGYTF.

V gene TRBV27 combines with J gene TRBJ2-7; the D gene is possibly TRBD2 (6 bases). CDR3 length equals 15 residues. Germline V lookup: CDR1 MNHEY, CDR2 SMNVEV (reference sequence). Trimming stripped 6 bases from V and 7 bases from J, with 22 bases between. The CDR3 DNA reads TGTGCCAGCAGAGCCACCAGTACGGGGACTGGAGAGCAGTACTTC. It codes for CASRATSTGTGEQYF.

The chain links TRBV29-1 to TRBJ2-7; 7 nucleotides align to TRBD1. The V segment lost 7 bases and the J segment 4 bases; nucleotides outside the gene matches: 7. This CDR3 comprises 12 residues. Germline V gene data show CDR1 as SQVTM and CDR2 as ANQGSEA. CDR3 coding DNA: TGCAGCGCCAGGACAGGCCCGTACGAGCAGTACTTC. Its translation: CSARTGPYEQYF.

Turning to this clone: The CDR3 does not close with the conserved phenylalanine or tryptophan, likely indicating a read error. No DNA is shown, since the ends of the CDR3 on it are uncertain; the CDR3 is the one TCRdb lists. The chain has TRBV2 and TRBJ2-7; the table gives TRBD2 as D, unverified against the DNA. Both ends counted, the CDR3 spans 13 residues. CDR1 SNHLY and CDR2 FYNNEI come from the germline V gene. The CDR3 spells CASSEPRTSGSSI.

The chain joins TRBV14 to TRBJ2-1; D is undetermined. The CDR3 has 18 amino acids. The V gene lost 0 bases and the J gene lost 0 bases, with 15 bases spanning the gap. Germline CDR1 SGHDN, CDR2 FVKESK. CDR3 sequence reads: CASSQEFGSAFSYNEQFF. The CDR3 DNA sequence: TGTGCCAGCAGCCAAGAATTCGGGTCCGCTTTCTCCTACAATGAGCAGTTCTTC.

V usage is TRBV6-2 or TRBV6-3 and J usage is TRBJ2-7; D is possibly TRBD2 (5 bases). This CDR3 is 13 amino acids long. V dropped 2 bases and J dropped 6 bases, with 11 bases sitting between them. Per the germline V gene, CDR1 is MNHEY and CDR2 is SVGEGT. CDR3 nucleotides: TGTGCCAGCAGTTACCCCGGACTTTTCGAGCAGTACTTC. It is translated as CASSYPGLFEQYF.

V is TRBV4-2 and J is TRBJ1-4; 11 nucleotides match TRBD1. V was clipped by 4 bases and J by 2 bases; unmatched bases: 9. CDR3 length: 18 residues. The germline gives CDR1 LGHNA, CDR2 YNFKEQ. The CDR3 DNA reads TGTGCCAGCAGCCCGCGGACAGGGGGCCTTGGCACTAATGAAAAACTGTTTTTT. This encodes CASSPRTGGLGTNEKLFF.

The chain recombines TRBV9 with TRBJ2-1; 9 bases align to TRBD2. Germline V gene lookup returns CDR1 SGDLS and CDR2 YYNGEE. The CDR3 contains 18 residues. The trim removed 4 bases at V and 3 bases at J, leaving 14 bases unmatched. This chain's CDR3 is CASSIRVAGASSYNEQFF. The CDR3 bases are TGTGCCAGCAGCATCCGGGTAGCGGGAGCATCCAGCTACAATGAGCAGTTCTTC.

This clone was counted only a few times. The rearrangement uses TRBV9 and TRBJ2-7; D gene unclear. CDR1 is SGDLS, CDR2 YYNGEE, per germline. The V end was cut by 0 bases, the J end by 6 bases, with 4 bases between. CDR3 length: 11 amino acids. The CDR3 protein is CASSVGLEQYF. Written as DNA, the CDR3 is TGTGCCAGCAGCGTAGGTCTCGAGCAGTACTTC.

The gene calls are TRBV18 and TRBJ2-7; TRBD1 matches at 8 bases. Per germline, CDR1 KGHSH and CDR2 LQKENI. Trimming at V came to 4 bases and at J to 5 bases, leaving 4 bases not matched to a gene. The CDR3 sequence is 13 residues long. CDR3 sequence: CASSLPGGDEQYF. CDR3 coding DNA: TGTGCCAGCTCACTGCCAGGGGGCGACGAGCAGTACTTC.

In its sample, this clone was seen once. Other DNA sequences within the sample encode an identical CDR3. The chain recombines TRBV11-2 with TRBJ2-3; possible D gene TRBD2, 6 bases. V lost 5 bases to trimming and J lost 1 base, with 13 bases between them. Germline values: CDR1 SGHAT, CDR2 FQNNGV. The CDR3 contains 15 residues. Here the CDR3 reads CASSRGTGGTDTQYF. DNA for the CDR3: TGTGCCAGCAGCCGCGGGACTGGGGGCACAGATACGCAGTATTTT.

This chain connects TRBV5-1 to TRBJ2-1; 8 nucleotides match TRBD2. V shed 2 bases, J shed 4 bases, and the junction held 20 bases outside the gene matches. Germline V gives CDR1 SGHRS, CDR2 YFSETQ. The CDR3 extends over 20 amino acids. For the CDR3, the DNA is TGCGCCAGCAGCTTATCTAGGGGAGCGGGAGCCCGCCTATTTTACAATGAGCAGTTCTTC. Its translation is CASSLSRGAGARLFYNEQFF.

This sequence joins TRBV3-1 (or the pseudogene TRBV3-2) and TRBJ2-1; 7 bases line up with TRBD2. Unmatched junction bases numbered 11, after V lost 4 bases and J lost 5 bases. This CDR3 region has 16 residues. Germline assignment: CDR1 LGHDT and CDR2 YNNKEL (reference sequence). The CDR3 reads CASSPQAASGNNEQFF. The DNA of the CDR3 is TGTGCCAGCAGCCCTCAGGCGGCTAGCGGCAACAATGAGCAGTTCTTC.

This clone was counted a few times. This chain joins TRBV10-3 and TRBJ1-1, with a possible D match to TRBD1 (6 bases). CDR1 ENHRY and CDR2 SYGVKD come from the germline V gene. This CDR3 comprises 14 residues. V lost 0 bases, J lost 5 bases, and 10 bases lay in between. The DNA for the CDR3 is TGTGCCATCAGTGAGTCTCTGGGGGCAACTGAAGCTTTCTTT. Protein sequence: CAISESLGATEAFF.